The 3 T cell receptor beta chains below were found in one sample sequenced in a study of cytomegalovirus exposure and HLA in healthy donors. PCR used 60 Vbeta primers and 13 Jbeta primers. Only in-frame clones appear in the TCRdb table, and some are missing; sequencing was by immunoSEQ multiplex PCR. The repertoire consists of over 85,000 clones, with 81% occurring once and the leading ten covering around 5.2%. What was sequenced was PBMCs. These receptors were obtained from a man in his forties in good health and CMV-seropositive.

This clone was counted once. The chain uses TRBV5-1 and TRBJ2-5; weak D call: TRBD1 (6 bases). The CDR3 spans 15 residues. V gave up 1 base and J gave up 5 bases, with 15 bases separating them. Germline V gene data show CDR1 as SGHRS and CDR2 as YFSETQ. CDR3 loop: CASSLFGSQGETQYF. CDR3 DNA: TGCGCCAGCAGCTTGTTCGGGTCCCAGGGGGAGACCCAGTACTTC.

The chain carries TRBV19 and TRBJ2-7; the match to TRBD2 covers 8 bases. CDR1 and CDR2 (germline): LNHDA, SQIVND (reference sequence). J was trimmed by 2 bases and V by 6 bases; bases with no gene match: 9. The CDR3 totals 15 residues. The CDR3 sequence is CASSRGLGRAYEQYF. The CDR3 region has the DNA TGTGCCAGTAGCCGGGGACTAGGGAGGGCCTACGAGCAGTACTTC. Based on the CDR3 plus reference TRBV19 and TRBJ2-7, the full variable domain is DGGITQSPKYLFRKEGQNVTLSCEQNLNHDAMYWYRQDPGQGLRLIYYSQIVNDFQKGDIAEGYSVSREKKESFPLTVTSAQKNPTAFYLCASSRGLGRAYEQYFGPGTRLTVT.

This sequence joins TRBV7-2 and TRBJ2-7; 11 bases line up with TRBD1. This CDR3 region has 17 residues. V gave up 1 base and J gave up 5 bases; unmatched junction bases: 10. Germline CDR1 is SGHTA and CDR2 is FQGNSA. The CDR3 DNA follows: TGTGCCAGCAGCTTAGACGGCCCCGGGACAGGGGGTGACGAGCAGTACTTC. Translating gives CASSLDGPGTGGDEQYF.